The 20 T cell receptor beta chains reported below all come from one sample, sequenced in a study of CD8 T cells in ankylosing spondylitis. TCRdb re-called the 5' RACE reads with MiXCR, one entry per CDR3 protein. The repertoire holds fewer than 200,000 distinct CDR3 sequences, around 8.9% seen once, with about 15% in the top ten. Sequenced: blood, either unsorted or a sorted T cell fraction (not recorded which). The receptors originated from a female donor with ankylosing spondylitis or in good health (not recorded which).

This clonotype came up many times. The rearrangement joins TRBV12-3 or TRBV12-4 to TRBJ2-3, with 8 bases identical to TRBD1. The junction had 11 bases not matched to a gene; V was cut back by 6 bases and J by 0 bases. The CDR3 is made up of 17 amino acids. CDR3 nucleotides: TGTGCCAGCAGGGACAGGGAAACTCCCACTAGCACAGATACGCAGTATTTT. This sequence encodes CASRDRETPTSTDTQYF.

This clonotype has just a few counts. This chain connects TRBV20-1 to TRBJ1-2; D is unresolved. This CDR3 is 13 amino acids long. V lost 7 bases, J lost 4 bases, and 16 bases lay in between. The germline gives CDR1 DFQATT, CDR2 SNEGSKA (reference sequence). The CDR3 region has the DNA TGCAGTGGCCTGCGGGCAGGCGGCTATGGCTACACCTTC. It is translated as CSGLRAGGYGYTF.

There are many counts of this clonotype. The V gene is TRBV7-9, the J gene TRBJ2-7; TRBD1 matches 7 bases. After removal of 5 bases from V and 1 base from J, the junction contained 5 bases not matched to a gene. The CDR3 runs 14 residues. Germline assignment: CDR1 SEHNR and CDR2 FQNEAQ (reference sequence). This CDR3 is CASSPRDSSYEQYF. In nucleotides, the CDR3 is TGTGCCAGCAGCCCTCGGGACAGTTCCTACGAGCAGTACTTC.

This clonotype was seen more than once but under ten times. The chain links TRBV6-1 to TRBJ2-5; 9 nucleotides line up with TRBD2. V was pared by 6 bases and J by 3 bases, with 8 bases of the junction left unmatched. This CDR3 is 15 amino acids long. The germline V gene encodes CDR1 MNHNS and CDR2 SASEGT. CDR3 coding DNA: TGTGCCAGCAGGGAGCGGGAGGTTCTGAAAGAGACCCAGTACTTC. Protein: CASREREVLKETQYF.

This clonotype was counted ten times or more. The genes are TRBV11-2 and TRBJ2-3; a weak D match, TRBD2 (5 bases). CDR3 length equals 16 residues. From germline, CDR1 is SGHAT and CDR2 FQNNGV. Trimming removed 5 bases at V and 0 bases at J, with 15 bases between. The CDR3 DNA sequence: TGTGCCAGCAGCCCGTGGGAGTCCTCTAGCACAGATACGCAGTATTTT. Translated: CASSPWESSSTDTQYF.

The sample holds a few counts of this clonotype. The rearrangement links TRBV9 to TRBJ2-1; D ambiguous. Germline CDR1 reads SGDLS; CDR2 reads YYNGEE. The CDR3 is 13 residues long. Trimming stripped 3 bases from V and 8 bases from J, with 12 bases between. This CDR3 reads CASSATGFDEQFF. The CDR3 nucleotides are TGTGCCAGCAGCGCGACCGGGTTTGATGAGCAGTTCTTC.

A few counts support this clonotype. The CDR3 nucleotides are TGCGCCAGCAGTCAGTCAGGGAGGGGAGGAGAGACCCAGTACTTC. Translating gives CASSQSGRGGETQYF. The rearrangement links TRBV23-1 to TRBJ2-5; TRBD2 matches 7 bases. TRBV23-1 is identified as an open reading frame with a role that is uncertain. J lost 4 bases, V lost 3 bases, and 8 bases had no gene match. The CDR3 extends over 15 amino acids.

In its sample, this clonotype was seen a few times. V is TRBV7-3 and J is TRBJ2-3; no definite D call. CDR3 size: 15 residues. The V gene's germline CDR1 is SGHTA and CDR2 FQGTGA. Trimming took off 0 bases at V and 2 bases at J, with 9 bases between the two ends. The CDR3 DNA follows: TGTGCCAGCAGCTTAACTGGAAGGAACACAGATACGCAGTATTTT. It is translated as CASSLTGRNTDTQYF.

The chain uses TRBV11-2 and TRBJ2-7; the match to TRBD1 covers 10 bases. The CDR3 runs to 14 residues. Germline lookup yields CDR1 SGHAT and CDR2 FQNNGV. Trimming took 4 bases from V and 4 from J; bases not matched to a gene: 4. CDR3 in amino acids: CASSWDRGLYEQYF. For the CDR3, the DNA is TGTGCCAGCAGCTGGGACAGGGGACTATACGAGCAGTACTTC.

This clonotype turned up a few times. The genes are TRBV27 and TRBJ2-1; TRBD1 matches at 9 bases. V shed 6 bases, J shed 9 bases, and the junction held 6 bases outside the gene matches. Germline V gene sequence: CDR1 MNHEY, CDR2 SMNVEV (reference sequence). The CDR3 consists of 13 residues. The CDR3 loop is CASRLQGAIEQFF. The CDR3 bases are TGTGCCAGCAGGCTACAGGGGGCGATTGAGCAGTTCTTC.

This clonotype appeared many times. This rearrangement joins TRBV4-3 to TRBJ2-5; D unclear. CDR3 length equals 13 residues. V shed 0 bases and J shed 4 bases, with 6 bases lying between them. The germline gives CDR1 LGHNA, CDR2 YSLEER. Here the CDR3 DNA reads TGCGCCAGCAGCCAAGATCCAGGAGAGACCCAGTACTTC. Translation gives CASSQDPGETQYF.

This chain links TRBV4-2 with TRBJ1-1, with 8 bases lining up with TRBD1. With 2 bases clipped from V and 0 bases from J, the junction kept 5 bases outside the gene matches. Germline assignment: CDR1 LGHNA and CDR2 YNFKEQ. The CDR3 spans 16 residues. The CDR3 DNA reads as TGTGCCAGCAGCCAAAAACAGGGGGAGATGAACACTGAAGCTTTCTTT. This encodes CASSQKQGEMNTEAFF.

This clonotype came up a few times. The rearrangement links TRBV4-3 to TRBJ2-7; D is uncertain. With 0 bases removed from V and 3 bases from J, the gap between germline ends came to 6 bases. The CDR3 has 13 amino acids. Germline assignment: CDR1 LGHNA and CDR2 YSLEER. CDR3 DNA: TGCGCCAGCAGCCAAGACACTGTCTACGAGCAGTACTTC. Translation: CASSQDTVYEQYF.

The sample holds a few counts of this clonotype. V gene TRBV3-1 combines with J gene TRBJ2-7, with D unresolved. The V and J ends lost 0 bases and 2 bases respectively, with 5 bases between them. From germline, CDR1 is LGHDT and CDR2 YNNKEL (reference sequence). The length of the CDR3 is 13 residues. The CDR3 is CASSQEAPYEQYF. Written as DNA, the CDR3 is TGTGCCAGCAGCCAAGAGGCGCCCTACGAGCAGTACTTC.

The rearrangement joins TRBV5-6 to TRBJ2-1; the D gene is possibly TRBD1 (5 bases). Trimming shortened V by 6 bases and J by 5 bases, and 15 bases separated the two germline ends. Germline-derived CDR1 and CDR2 are SGHDT and YYEEEE. The CDR3 is 14 amino acids. DNA for the CDR3: TGTGCCAGCACCCCTAGGTTAGGGGACAATGAGCAGTTCTTC. Residues: CASTPRLGDNEQFF.

This clonotype was observed a handful of times. The chain carries TRBV4-3 and TRBJ1-5, with unresolved D. This CDR3 spans 15 amino acids. Trimming removed 0 bases from V and 7 bases from J, with 13 bases in between. Germline-derived CDR1 and CDR2 are LGHNA and YSLEER. Here the CDR3 DNA reads TGCGCCAGCAGCCAAGAACGAAGGGCGAGGCAGCCCCAGCATTTT. Protein sequence: CASSQERRARQPQHF.

This clonotype was counted at least ten times. The V and J genes are TRBV14 and TRBJ1-1, with D uncertain. This CDR3 is built from 14 residues. V was clipped by 5 bases and J by 0 bases, with 10 bases between them. Per germline, CDR1 SGHDN and CDR2 FVKESK. This CDR3 reads CASSVGRLNTEAFF. CDR3 in DNA: TGTGCCAGCAGCGTCGGGAGATTGAACACTGAAGCTTTCTTT.

The chain is built from TRBV30 and TRBJ2-3, with TRBD1 as a possible D gene (5 bases). V was shortened by 2 bases and J by 6 bases, with 24 bases between the two germline ends. The CDR3 sequence is 17 residues long. Germline V gene data show CDR1 as GTSNPN and CDR2 as SVGIG (reference sequence). The CDR3, as DNA: TGTGCCTGGAGTATAGGGGTCGAGGCGGTCATGGGGGATACGCAGTATTTT. It translates to CAWSIGVEAVMGDTQYF.

This clonotype was detected a few times. This chain links TRBV9 with TRBJ2-2, with 10 bases lining up with TRBD2. The CDR3 totals 17 residues. V shed 4 bases and J 5 bases; nucleotides not matched to a gene: 11. Germline CDR1 SGDLS, CDR2 YYNGEE. The CDR3 DNA reads as TGTGCCAGCAGCACGGGGCTAGCGGGAGTCCGAACCGGGGAGCTGTTTTTT. Its protein is CASSTGLAGVRTGELFF. Supplemented by reference TRBV9 and TRBJ2-2, the full variable domain reads DSGVTQTPKHLITATGQRVTLRCSPRSGDLSVYWYQQSLDQGLQFLIQYYNGEERAKGNILERFSAQQFPDLHSELNLSSLELGDSALYFCASSTGLAGVRTGELFFGEGSRLTVL.

The genes are TRBV12-3 or TRBV12-4 and TRBJ2-1, with D possibly matching TRBD2 (6 bases). CDR3 length: 12 amino acids. V shed 7 bases and J shed 7 bases, with 11 bases lying between them. CDR3 residues: CASTSGLNEQFF. DNA of the CDR3: TGTGCCAGCACCTCTGGACTAAATGAGCAGTTCTTC.